This passage covers 9 T cell receptor beta chains from one sample sequenced in a study of T cell responses to AZD1222 COVID-19 vaccine. Produced via immunoSEQ multiplex PCR; TCRdb's table is partial and in-frame only. The sample yields 65,000 to 70,000 clones, about four fifths seen once. The starting material was peripheral blood, obtained 28 days after the second AZD1222 dose. These receptors were taken from an adult who received the AZD1222 COVID-19 vaccine.

The chain uses TRBV6-2 or TRBV6-3 and TRBJ1-1; weak D call: TRBD1 (6 bases). CDR3 length equals 11 residues. Trimming removed 5 bases at V and 10 bases at J, with 11 bases between. Germline CDR1 and CDR2: MNHEY and SVGEGT. This CDR3 reads CASSLGQAAFF. The CDR3 DNA follows: TGTGCCAGCAGTCTGGGACAAGCAGCTTTCTTT.

The V call is TRBV13, the J call TRBJ1-1; a weak D match, TRBD1 (5 bases). Germline V gives CDR1 PRHDT, CDR2 FYEKMQ (reference sequence). The length of the CDR3 is 15 residues. With 0 bases removed from V and 1 base from J, the gap between germline ends came to 9 bases. CDR3 DNA: TGTGCCAGCAGCTTAGGGTACAGGCCGAACACTGAAGCTTTCTTT. Translated, it gives CASSLGYRPNTEAFF.

The rearrangement links TRBV7-2 to TRBJ2-7, with D tentatively TRBD2 (6 bases). The CDR3 totals 14 residues. V lost 3 bases and J 4 bases, leaving 13 bases between the germline ends. Germline V gene data show CDR1 as SGHTA and CDR2 as FQGNSA. The CDR3 sequence: CASSLFGGAYEQYF. CDR3 sequence (DNA): TGTGCCAGCAGCTTGTTCGGGGGTGCTTACGAGCAGTACTTC.

The rearrangement links TRBV19 to TRBJ2-1; 13 nucleotides line up with TRBD2. The CDR3 length is 16 residues. After removal of 4 bases from V and 8 bases from J, the junction contained 8 bases not matched to a gene. Per the germline V gene, CDR1 is LNHDA and CDR2 is SQIVND (reference sequence). The CDR3 region has the DNA TGTGCCAGTAGTACCTCCGGGACTAGCGGGGCTGATGAGCAGTTCTTC. Residues: CASSTSGTSGADEQFF. The variable domain in full, completed from reference TRBV19 and TRBJ2-1, reads DGGITQSPKYLFRKEGQNVTLSCEQNLNHDAMYWYRQDPGQGLRLIYYSQIVNDFQKGDIAEGYSVSREKKESFPLTVTSAQKNPTAFYLCASSTSGTSGADEQFFGPGTRLTVL.

Concerning this clone: Other DNA sequences in this sample translate to the same CDR3. The chain recombines TRBV9 with TRBJ2-1; D gene uncertain. Trimming took 2 bases from V and 4 from J, leaving 4 bases between them. Germline CDR1 reads SGDLS; CDR2 reads YYNGEE. CDR3 length: 12 residues. CDR3 coding DNA: TGTGCCAGCAGCGTGGGATACAATGAGCAGTTCTTC. Translated: CASSVGYNEQFF.

The V gene is TRBV5-6, the J gene TRBJ1-2, with 7 nucleotides matching TRBD1. CDR1 SGHDT and CDR2 YYEEEE come from the germline V gene. CDR3 size: 14 residues. The V segment lost 3 bases and the J segment 8 bases; nucleotides outside the gene matches: 10. The CDR3 is CASSSANRDRGYTF. The CDR3, as DNA: TGTGCCAGCAGCTCGGCGAACCGGGACAGAGGCTACACCTTC.

The gene calls are TRBV2 and TRBJ2-5, with 8 positions matching TRBD1. The CDR3 is 14 residues long. Germline CDR1 SNHLY, CDR2 FYNNEI. The ends lost 7 bases at V and 0 bases at J; junction bases unmatched: 4. CDR3 protein: CASNRDRNQETQYF. The CDR3 DNA reads TGTGCCAGCAATCGGGACAGGAACCAAGAGACCCAGTACTTC.

The chain has TRBV19 and TRBJ2-5; D ambiguous. The V gene lost 1 base and the J gene lost 0 bases, with 6 bases spanning the gap. The CDR3 runs to 14 residues. Germline loops: CDR1 LNHDA, CDR2 SQIVND (reference sequence). This CDR3 reads CASSIGRNQETQYF. The DNA of the CDR3 is TGTGCCAGTAGTATAGGCAGGAACCAAGAGACCCAGTACTTC. Together with reference TRBV19 and TRBJ2-5, the CDR3 gives the full variable domain: DGGITQSPKYLFRKEGQNVTLSCEQNLNHDAMYWYRQDPGQGLRLIYYSQIVNDFQKGDIAEGYSVSREKKESFPLTVTSAQKNPTAFYLCASSIGRNQETQYFGPGTRLLVL.

The V gene is TRBV3-1 (or the pseudogene TRBV3-2), the J gene TRBJ2-5, with 9 bases matching TRBD2. Germline CDR1 and CDR2: LGHDT and YNNKEL (reference sequence). The CDR3 covers 14 residues. Trimming took 6 bases from V and 3 from J; bases not matched to a gene: 5. CDR3 nucleotide sequence: TGTGCCAGCAGGGTTAGCGGGGGTAAAGAGACCCAGTACTTC. It specifies CASRVSGGKETQYF.